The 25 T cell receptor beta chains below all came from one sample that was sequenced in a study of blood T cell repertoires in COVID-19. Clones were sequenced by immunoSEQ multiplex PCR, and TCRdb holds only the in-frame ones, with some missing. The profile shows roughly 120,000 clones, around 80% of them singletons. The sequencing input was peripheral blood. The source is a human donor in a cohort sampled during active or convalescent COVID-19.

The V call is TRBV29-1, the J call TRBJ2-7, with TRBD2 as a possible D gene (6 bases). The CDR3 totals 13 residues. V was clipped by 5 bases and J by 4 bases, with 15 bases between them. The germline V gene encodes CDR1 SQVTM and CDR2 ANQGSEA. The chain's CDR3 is CSVLGGAVYEQYF. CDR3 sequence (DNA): TGCAGCGTTCTGGGCGGGGCTGTTTACGAGCAGTACTTC.

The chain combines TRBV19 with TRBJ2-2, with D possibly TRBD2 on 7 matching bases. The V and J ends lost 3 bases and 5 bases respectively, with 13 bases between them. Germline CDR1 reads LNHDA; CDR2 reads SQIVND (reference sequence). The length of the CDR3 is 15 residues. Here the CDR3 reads CASSILAGATGELFF. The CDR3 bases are TGTGCCAGTAGTATTCTCGCGGGGGCTACCGGGGAGCTGTTTTTT. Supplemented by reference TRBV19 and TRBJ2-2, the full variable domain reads DGGITQSPKYLFRKEGQNVTLSCEQNLNHDAMYWYRQDPGQGLRLIYYSQIVNDFQKGDIAEGYSVSREKKESFPLTVTSAQKNPTAFYLCASSILAGATGELFFGEGSRLTVL.

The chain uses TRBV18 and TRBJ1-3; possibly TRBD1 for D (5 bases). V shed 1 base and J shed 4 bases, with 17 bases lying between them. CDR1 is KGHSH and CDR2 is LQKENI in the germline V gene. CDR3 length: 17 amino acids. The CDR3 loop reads CASSPLAQQVSGNTIYF. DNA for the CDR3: TGTGCCAGCTCACCACTCGCCCAACAGGTGTCGGGAAACACCATATATTTT.

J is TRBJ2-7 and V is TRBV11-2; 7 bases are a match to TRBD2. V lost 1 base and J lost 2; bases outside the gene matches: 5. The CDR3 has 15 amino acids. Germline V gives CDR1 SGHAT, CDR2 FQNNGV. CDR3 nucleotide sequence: TGTGCCAGCAGCTTAGGGCTAGCGGAGCCCTACGAGCAGTACTTC. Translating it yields CASSLGLAEPYEQYF.

CDR3: CASSSPPDEQFF. DNA of the CDR3: TGTGCCAGCAGCTCACCCCCGGATGAGCAGTTCTTC. The chain is built from TRBV7-3 and TRBJ2-1; D is unclear. V was shortened by 4 bases and J by 8 bases, with 9 bases between the two germline ends. Germline values: CDR1 SGHTA, CDR2 FQGTGA. The CDR3 sequence is 12 residues long.

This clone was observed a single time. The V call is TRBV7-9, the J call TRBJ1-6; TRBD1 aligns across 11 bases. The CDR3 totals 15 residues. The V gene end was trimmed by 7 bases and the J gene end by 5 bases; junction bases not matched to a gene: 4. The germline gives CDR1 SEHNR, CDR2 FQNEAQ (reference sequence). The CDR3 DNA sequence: TGTGCCAGCACCCCGGGACAGGGGGATAATTCACCCCTCCACTTT. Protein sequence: CASTPGQGDNSPLHF.

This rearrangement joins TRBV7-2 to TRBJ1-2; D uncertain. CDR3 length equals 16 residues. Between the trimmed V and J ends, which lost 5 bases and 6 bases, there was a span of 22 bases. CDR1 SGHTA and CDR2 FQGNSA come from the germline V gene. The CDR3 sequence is CASSPLGMRADDGYTF. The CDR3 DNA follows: TGTGCCAGCAGCCCCTTAGGGATGAGGGCAGATGATGGCTACACCTTC.

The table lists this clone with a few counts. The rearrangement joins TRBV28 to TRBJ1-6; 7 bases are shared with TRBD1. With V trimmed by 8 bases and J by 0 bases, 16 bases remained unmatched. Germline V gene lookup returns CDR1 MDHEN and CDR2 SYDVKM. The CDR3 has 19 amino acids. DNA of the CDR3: TGTGCCAGCTGCTGGGGACAGTCCCTTTTTAGCTCCTATAATTCACCCCTCCACTTT. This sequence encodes CASCWGQSLFSSYNSPLHF. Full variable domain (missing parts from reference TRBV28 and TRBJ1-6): DVKVTQSSRYLVKRTGEKVFLECVQDMDHENMFWYRQDPGLGLRLIYFSYDVKMKEKGDIPEGYSVSREKKERFSLILESASTNQTSMYLCASCWGQSLFSSYNSPLHFGNGTRLTVT.

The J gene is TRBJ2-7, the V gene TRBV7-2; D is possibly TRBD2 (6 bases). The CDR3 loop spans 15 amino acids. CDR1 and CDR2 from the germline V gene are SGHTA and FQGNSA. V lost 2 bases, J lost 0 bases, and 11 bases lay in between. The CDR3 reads CASSLHGGTSYEQYF. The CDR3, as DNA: TGTGCCAGCAGCTTACATGGAGGGACCTCCTACGAGCAGTACTTC.

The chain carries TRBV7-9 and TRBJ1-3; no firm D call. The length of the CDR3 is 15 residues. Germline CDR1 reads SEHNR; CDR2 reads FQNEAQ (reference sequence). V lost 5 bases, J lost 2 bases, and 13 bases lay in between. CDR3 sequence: CASSPRVLPGNTIYF. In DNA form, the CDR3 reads TGTGCCAGCAGCCCGAGGGTCTTACCTGGAAACACCATATATTTT. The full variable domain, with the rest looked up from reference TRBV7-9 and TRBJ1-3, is DTGVSQNPRHKITKRGQNVTFRCDPISEHNRLYWYRQTLGQGPEFLTYFQNEAQLEKSRLLSDRFSAERPKGSFSTLEIQRTEQGDSAMYLCASSPRVLPGNTIYFGEGSWLTVV.

CDR3 sequence reads: CASSLRRWTAEAGEQFF. The CDR3 DNA reads TGTGCCAGCAGTTTACGGCGGTGGACGGCAGAAGCGGGAGAGCAGTTCTTC. The chain combines TRBV28 with TRBJ2-1; 7 positions agree with TRBD2. V was clipped by 2 bases and J by 10 bases; unmatched bases: 17. The length of the CDR3 is 17 residues. Germline V lookup: CDR1 MDHEN, CDR2 SYDVKM. The full variable domain, in which reference TRBV28 and TRBJ2-1 provide the parts outside the CDR3, is DVKVTQSSRYLVKRTGEKVFLECVQDMDHENMFWYRQDPGLGLRLIYFSYDVKMKEKGDIPEGYSVSREKKERFSLILESASTNQTSMYLCASSLRRWTAEAGEQFFGPGTRLTVL.

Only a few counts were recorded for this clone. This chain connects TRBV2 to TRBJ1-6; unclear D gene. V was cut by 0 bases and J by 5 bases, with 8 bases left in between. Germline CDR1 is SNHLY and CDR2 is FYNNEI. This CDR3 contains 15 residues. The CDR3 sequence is CASSEALTDNSPLHF. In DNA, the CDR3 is TGTGCCAGCAGTGAAGCCTTAACAGATAATTCACCCCTCCACTTT.

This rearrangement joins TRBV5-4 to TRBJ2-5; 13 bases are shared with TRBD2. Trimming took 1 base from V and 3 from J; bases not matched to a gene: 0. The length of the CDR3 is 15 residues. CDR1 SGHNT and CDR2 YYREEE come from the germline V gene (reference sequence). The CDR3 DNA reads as TGTGCCAGCAGCTTGACTAGCGGGAGGGAAGAGACCCAGTACTTC. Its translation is CASSLTSGREETQYF.

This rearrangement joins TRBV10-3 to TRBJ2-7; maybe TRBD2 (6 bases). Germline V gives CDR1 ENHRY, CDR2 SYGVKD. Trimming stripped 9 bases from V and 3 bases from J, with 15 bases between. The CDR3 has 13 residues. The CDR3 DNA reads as TGTGCCATTGGTAGTACCGGGGGCTACGAGCAGTACTTC. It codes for CAIGSTGGYEQYF.

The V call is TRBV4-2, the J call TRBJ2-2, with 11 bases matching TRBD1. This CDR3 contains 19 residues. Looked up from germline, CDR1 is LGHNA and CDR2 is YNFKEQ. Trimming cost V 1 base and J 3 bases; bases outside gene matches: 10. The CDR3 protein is CASSQVVGQGARYTGELFF. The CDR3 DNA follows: TGTGCCAGCAGCCAAGTTGTCGGACAGGGGGCGCGGTACACCGGGGAGCTGTTTTTT.

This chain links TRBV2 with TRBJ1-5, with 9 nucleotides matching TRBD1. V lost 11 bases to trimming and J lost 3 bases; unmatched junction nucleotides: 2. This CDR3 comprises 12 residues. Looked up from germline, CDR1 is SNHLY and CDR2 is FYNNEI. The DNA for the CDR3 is TGTGCCGGACAGGGGCCCAATCAGCCCCAGCATTTT. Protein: CAGQGPNQPQHF.

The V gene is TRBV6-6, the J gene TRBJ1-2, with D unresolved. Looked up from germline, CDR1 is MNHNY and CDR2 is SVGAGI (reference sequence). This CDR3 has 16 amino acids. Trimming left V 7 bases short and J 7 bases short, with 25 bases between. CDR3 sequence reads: CASTVTRVPHPSGYTF. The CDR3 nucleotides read TGTGCCAGCACAGTTACTCGGGTTCCTCACCCATCTGGCTACACCTTC.

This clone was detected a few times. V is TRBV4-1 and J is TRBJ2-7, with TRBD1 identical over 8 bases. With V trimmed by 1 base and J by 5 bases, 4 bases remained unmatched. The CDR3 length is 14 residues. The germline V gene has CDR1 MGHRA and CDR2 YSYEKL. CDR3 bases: TGCGCCAGCAGCCAAGGTGCAGGGGGCCACGAGCAGTACTTC. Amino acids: CASSQGAGGHEQYF.

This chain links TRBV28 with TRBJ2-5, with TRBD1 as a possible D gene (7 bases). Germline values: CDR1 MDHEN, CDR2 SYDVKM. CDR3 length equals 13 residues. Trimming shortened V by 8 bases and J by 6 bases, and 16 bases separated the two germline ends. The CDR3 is CASVMTGRKTQYF. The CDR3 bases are TGTGCCAGCGTGATGACAGGGAGGAAGACCCAGTACTTC.

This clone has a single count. CDR3 sequence: CAISEKTGANYGYTF. The CDR3 DNA follows: TGTGCCATCAGTGAGAAGACAGGGGCTAACTATGGCTACACCTTC. This sequence joins TRBV10-3 and TRBJ1-2, with 8 bases aligning to TRBD1. J was trimmed by 0 bases and V by 2 bases; bases with no gene match: 2. Germline V gene data show CDR1 as ENHRY and CDR2 as SYGVKD. This CDR3 has 15 amino acids.

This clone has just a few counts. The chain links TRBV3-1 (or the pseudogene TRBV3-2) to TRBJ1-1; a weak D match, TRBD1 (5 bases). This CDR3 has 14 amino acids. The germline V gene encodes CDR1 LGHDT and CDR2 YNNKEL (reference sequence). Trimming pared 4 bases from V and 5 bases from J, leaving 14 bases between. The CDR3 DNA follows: TGTGCCAGCAGCCCAAATTCTCGGGGGACTGAAGCTTTCTTT. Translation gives CASSPNSRGTEAFF.

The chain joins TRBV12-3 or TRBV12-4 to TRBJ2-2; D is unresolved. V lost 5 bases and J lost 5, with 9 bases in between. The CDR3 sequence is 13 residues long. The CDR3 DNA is TGTGCCAGCAGTGATGACACGACCGGGGAGCTGTTTTTT. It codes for CASSDDTTGELFF.

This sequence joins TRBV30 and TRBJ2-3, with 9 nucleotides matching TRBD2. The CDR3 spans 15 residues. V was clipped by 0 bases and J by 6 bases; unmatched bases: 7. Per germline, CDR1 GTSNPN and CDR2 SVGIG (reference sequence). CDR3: CAWSVWLAGMDTQYF. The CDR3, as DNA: TGTGCCTGGAGTGTATGGCTAGCGGGAATGGATACGCAGTATTTT. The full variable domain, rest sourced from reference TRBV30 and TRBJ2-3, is SQTIHQWPATLVQPVGSPLSLECTVEGTSNPNLYWYRQAAGRGLQLLFYSVGIGQISSEVPQNLSASRPQDRQFILSSKKLLLSDSGFYLCAWSVWLAGMDTQYFGPGTRLTVL.

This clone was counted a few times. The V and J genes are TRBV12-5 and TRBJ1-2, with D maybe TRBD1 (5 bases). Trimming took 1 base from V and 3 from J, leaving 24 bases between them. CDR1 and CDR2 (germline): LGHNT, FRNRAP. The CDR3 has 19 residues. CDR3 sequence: CASGLGPGPGILRDYGYTF. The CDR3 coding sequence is TGTGCTAGTGGTTTGGGACCCGGCCCAGGGATTCTTCGGGACTATGGCTACACCTTC.

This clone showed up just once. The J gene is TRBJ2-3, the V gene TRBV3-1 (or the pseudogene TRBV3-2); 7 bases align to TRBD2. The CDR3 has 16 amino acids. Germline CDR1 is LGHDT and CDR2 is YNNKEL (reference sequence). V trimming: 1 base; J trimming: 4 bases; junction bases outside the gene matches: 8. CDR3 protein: CASSQVWTRAADTQYF. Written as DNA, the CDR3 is TGTGCCAGCAGCCAAGTTTGGACTAGGGCCGCAGATACGCAGTATTTT.